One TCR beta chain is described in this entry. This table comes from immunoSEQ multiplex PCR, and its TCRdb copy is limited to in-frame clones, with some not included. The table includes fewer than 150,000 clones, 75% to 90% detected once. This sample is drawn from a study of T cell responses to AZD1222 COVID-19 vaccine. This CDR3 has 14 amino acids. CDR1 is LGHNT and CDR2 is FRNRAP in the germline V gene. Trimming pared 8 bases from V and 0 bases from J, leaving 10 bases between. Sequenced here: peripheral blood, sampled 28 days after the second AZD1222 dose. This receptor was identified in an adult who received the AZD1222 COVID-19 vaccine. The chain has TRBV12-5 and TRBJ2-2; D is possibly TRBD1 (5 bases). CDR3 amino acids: CASRGPTNTGELFF. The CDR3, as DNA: TGTGCTAGTAGGGGCCCTACGAACACCGGGGAGCTGTTTTTT.